This T cell receptor beta chain was sequenced in a study of shared clonotypes between healthy human individuals. Across the study: Contributing individuals were a couple of females and three males aged 18 to 49. CD4 naive and CD4 memory each took three plates per donor, while CD8 naive took two and CD8 memory one. Whole-study findings and limits: Of the naive CD4 clonotypes, 4% to 5% were shared across several donors.

Cells designated naive CD8 were CD45RO-negative and were positively selected for CCR7, with terminally differentiated effector memory CD45RA+ cells excluded. For sorted subsets, 150 to 200 ng DNA per replicate equaled around 30,000 T cell genomes. Profiled with immunoSEQ multiplex PCR; TCRdb holds only in-frame clones, not every one. The profile shows around 600,000 clones, 90% to 95% of them singletons. This clone came up a few times. Its antigen remains unknown. Germline CDR1 and CDR2: SNHLY and FYNNEI. Trimming took off 0 bases at V and 2 bases at J, with 10 bases between the two ends. This CDR3 contains 15 residues.

Sequencing input: naive CD8+ T cells sorted from blood. The genes are TRBV2 and TRBJ1-1, with D possibly matching TRBD1 (5 bases). The TCR originated in a woman aged 25 to 45 in good health. The CDR3 protein is CASSEAWDGNTEAFF. The CDR3 region has the DNA TGTGCCAGCAGTGAAGCATGGGACGGTAACACTGAAGCTTTCTTT. The full variable domain, completed using reference TRBV2 and TRBJ1-1, is EPEVTQTPSHQVTQMGQEVILRCVPISNHLYFYWYRQILGQKVEFLVSFYNNEISEKSEIFDDQFSVERPDGSNFTLKIRSTKLEDSAMYFCASSEAWDGNTEAFFGQGTRLTVV.